Listed here are 29 T cell receptor beta chains from one sample, sequenced in a study of T cells in Graves' hyperthyroidism and ophthalmopathy. TCR beta CDR3 region amplification was performed from RNA transcripts. The HTBI set primed first-round TCR CDR3 RT-PCR. One entry per CDR3 protein, called by TCRdb with MiXCR from the multiplex PCR reads. The top ten hold over 30% of the sample, which has about 640,000 distinct CDR3 sequences, around 20% seen once. The specimen sequenced was blood. The origin of the receptors is a man aged 25-45 years with Graves' ophthalmopathy.

This chain joins TRBV7-9 and TRBJ1-5; D might be TRBD1 (5 bases). Trimming removed 1 base at V and 3 bases at J, with 7 bases between. In germline, CDR1 is SEHNR, CDR2 FQNEAQ (reference sequence). This CDR3 region has 14 residues. DNA for the CDR3: TGTGCCAGCAGCTTAGAGGGGTTCAATCAGCCCCAGCATTTT. This encodes CASSLEGFNQPQHF.

This clonotype was seen more than once but under ten times. This rearrangement joins TRBV11-2 to TRBJ2-2; no reliable D call. Germline V lookup: CDR1 SGHAT, CDR2 FQNNGV. This CDR3 has 13 amino acids. The V and J ends lost 4 bases and 5 bases respectively, with 8 bases between them. For the CDR3, the DNA is TGTGCCAGCAGCTCTCAGACAACCGGGGAGCTGTTTTTT. Protein product: CASSSQTTGELFF.

The sample holds a few counts of this clonotype. The gene calls are TRBV7-9 and TRBJ2-2; 14 bases map to TRBD2. The ends lost 5 bases at V and 5 bases at J; junction bases unmatched: 10. There are 18 residues in the CDR3. Looked up from germline, CDR1 is SEHNR and CDR2 is FQNEAQ (reference sequence). The chain's CDR3 is CASSPGLAGARGTGELFF. CDR3 nucleotides: TGTGCCAGCAGCCCGGGACTAGCGGGAGCCCGCGGGACCGGGGAGCTGTTTTTT.

A few counts support this clonotype. The gene calls are TRBV19 and TRBJ1-5; 8 nucleotides agree with TRBD1. This CDR3 has 16 amino acids. After removal of 6 bases from V and 3 bases from J, the junction contained 10 bases not matched to a gene. Germline V lookup: CDR1 LNHDA, CDR2 SQIVND (reference sequence). This CDR3 is CASSRNGQGDNQPQHF. The CDR3 DNA follows: TGTGCCAGTAGCCGAAACGGACAGGGCGACAATCAGCCCCAGCATTTT.

This clonotype was seen only a few times. CDR3 in amino acids: CASSPGGAKHEQYF. The CDR3 nucleotides read TGTGCCAGCAGCCCAGGGGGCGCCAAGCACGAGCAGTACTTC. J is TRBJ2-7 and V is TRBV3-1; TRBD1 agrees at 8 bases. Germline CDR1 reads LGHDT; CDR2 reads YNNKEL (reference sequence). Trimming at V came to 4 bases and at J to 5 bases, leaving 7 bases not matched to a gene. The length of the CDR3 is 14 residues.

This clonotype was detected ten times or more. V usage is TRBV28 and J usage is TRBJ2-7; 7 bases line up with TRBD1. The CDR3 has 15 residues. The germline gives CDR1 MDHEN, CDR2 SYDVKM. With V trimmed by 1 base and J by 3 bases, 6 bases remained unmatched. CDR3 coding DNA: TGTGCCAGCAGTTTATTTATGACAGGGATCTACGAGCAGTACTTC. It codes for CASSLFMTGIYEQYF.

CDR3 DNA: TGTGCCAGCCATCCAGGGGGCGCCTTCCCGGGGTACGAGCAGTACTTC. Amino acids: CASHPGGAFPGYEQYF. J is TRBJ2-7 and V is TRBV7-9; 8 bases match TRBD1. The CDR3 extends over 16 amino acids. Germline values: CDR1 SEHNR, CDR2 FQNEAQ (reference sequence). Trimming cost V 8 bases and J 4 bases; bases outside gene matches: 16.

The sample holds many counts of this clonotype. V usage is TRBV20-1 and J usage is TRBJ2-1; 7 nucleotides line up with TRBD2. This CDR3 has 13 amino acids. CDR1 and CDR2 (germline): DFQATT, SNEGSKA (reference sequence). J was trimmed by 5 bases and V by 3 bases; bases with no gene match: 4. CDR3 sequence reads: CSASPLADNEQFF. The CDR3 bases are TGCAGTGCTAGTCCCCTAGCGGACAATGAGCAGTTCTTC.

The chain links TRBV9 to TRBJ1-4; perhaps TRBD1 as D (6 bases). V dropped 7 bases and J dropped 6 bases, with 10 bases sitting between them. The V gene's germline CDR1 is SGDLS and CDR2 YYNGEE. The CDR3 sequence is 12 residues long. The CDR3 spells CASGGIDEKLFF. The CDR3 DNA follows: TGTGCCAGCGGGGGCATTGATGAAAAACTGTTTTTT.

V is TRBV9 and J is TRBJ2-5; maybe TRBD2 (7 bases). Germline assignment: CDR1 SGDLS and CDR2 YYNGEE. The CDR3 runs to 16 residues. Trimming took 4 bases from V and 5 from J, leaving 21 bases between them. In nucleotides, the CDR3 is TGTGCCAGCAGCCGGGAGGATGGGGGGCGCGGGGAGACCCAGTACTTC. Amino acid sequence: CASSREDGGRGETQYF.

The chain couples TRBV2 to TRBJ2-2; 9 nucleotides match TRBD2. The CDR3 sequence is 18 residues long. Germline CDR1 is SNHLY and CDR2 is FYNNEI. V was clipped by 2 bases and J by 4 bases; unmatched bases: 11. Here the CDR3 DNA reads TGTGCCAGCAGTGAAAGGGAGACAGGACTAGCGAGCACCGGGGAGCTGTTTTTT. Its translation is CASSERETGLASTGELFF.

This chain links TRBV4-1 with TRBJ1-3; D remains ambiguous. Germline-derived CDR1 and CDR2 are MGHRA and YSYEKL. The germline V and J ends were trimmed by 7 bases and 4 bases, with 17 bases remaining between them. The CDR3 extends over 15 amino acids. CDR3 sequence: CASNPRHGNGNTIYF. The DNA for the CDR3 is TGCGCCAGCAACCCGCGACATGGGAACGGAAACACCATATATTTT.

V is TRBV20-1 and J is TRBJ2-3, with TRBD2 matching over 7 bases. CDR1 DFQATT and CDR2 SNEGSKA come from the germline V gene (reference sequence). Trimming took 0 bases from V and 2 from J; bases not matched to a gene: 14. This CDR3 contains 18 residues. CDR3 residues: CSARDPRGASGATDTQYF. CDR3 coding DNA: TGCAGTGCTAGAGACCCTCGCGGGGCTAGCGGCGCCACAGATACGCAGTATTTT.

The rearrangement uses TRBV27 and TRBJ1-6; tentative D call: TRBD1 (5 bases). The CDR3 runs to 14 residues. Germline V gives CDR1 MNHEY, CDR2 SMNVEV (reference sequence). V dropped 6 bases and J dropped 4 bases, with 10 bases sitting between them. CDR3 protein: CASRGDIYNSPLHF. In DNA, the CDR3 is TGTGCCAGCAGGGGGGATATTTATAATTCACCCCTCCACTTT.

The chain links TRBV5-1 to TRBJ1-4; TRBD1 might be the D (5 bases). Germline-derived CDR1 and CDR2 are SGHRS and YFSETQ. Trimming removed 1 base from V and 4 bases from J, with 8 bases in between. The CDR3 covers 14 residues. The CDR3 sequence is CASSLWGVNEKLFF. In nucleotides, the CDR3 is TGCGCCAGCAGCTTGTGGGGGGTTAATGAAAAACTGTTTTTT. Using reference TRBV5-1 and TRBJ1-4 for the parts outside the CDR3, the full variable domain is KAGVTQTPRYLIKTRGQQVTLSCSPISGHRSVSWYQQTPGQGLQFLFEYFSETQRNKGNFPGRFSGRQFSNSRSEMNVSTLELGDSALYLCASSLWGVNEKLFFGSGTQLSVL.

The chain carries TRBV7-9 and TRBJ2-7, with a possible D match to TRBD1 (5 bases). The CDR3 has 14 residues. Germline assignment: CDR1 SEHNR and CDR2 FQNEAQ (reference sequence). Deletions cut 1 base from V and 5 bases from J, with 12 bases between. The CDR3 DNA follows: TGTGCCAGCAGCTTAGGAATAGGGGTCGACGAGCAGTACTTC. This translates into CASSLGIGVDEQYF.

This clonotype was counted between two and nine times. This sequence joins TRBV11-2 and TRBJ1-5; TRBD1 agrees at 8 bases. V was clipped by 5 bases and J by 6 bases; unmatched bases: 12. The CDR3 has 16 amino acids. The germline V gene has CDR1 SGHAT and CDR2 FQNNGV. The CDR3 is CASSQDQDRVIQPQHF. The CDR3 region has the DNA TGTGCCAGCAGCCAAGATCAGGACAGGGTGATTCAGCCCCAGCATTTT. The variable domain in full, completed from reference TRBV11-2 and TRBJ1-5, reads EAGVAQSPRYKIIEKRQSVAFWCNPISGHATLYWYQQILGQGPKLLIQFQNNGVVDDSQLPKDRFSAERLKGVDSTLKIQPAKLEDSAVYLCASSQDQDRVIQPQHFGDGTRLSIL.

This sequence joins TRBV5-1 and TRBJ2-3; 9 bases fit TRBD1. Trimming removed 0 bases from V and 0 bases from J; junction bases left unmatched: 8. Per the germline V gene, CDR1 is SGHRS and CDR2 is YFSETQ. This CDR3 is 18 amino acids long. CDR3 region: CASSLAGTGRYSTDTQYF. As DNA, the CDR3 is TGCGCCAGCAGCTTGGCCGGGACAGGGCGCTATAGCACAGATACGCAGTATTTT.

This clonotype was detected ten times or more. This sequence joins TRBV29-1 and TRBJ1-3; D is ambiguous. Germline CDR1 reads SQVTM; CDR2 reads ANQGSEA. Trimming stripped 2 bases from V and 1 base from J, with 9 bases between. This CDR3 region has 14 residues. This CDR3 reads CSVEKGGSGNTIYF. The CDR3 nucleotides read TGCAGCGTTGAAAAGGGAGGATCTGGAAACACCATATATTTT.

Only a few counts were recorded for this clonotype. The chain is built from TRBV11-2 and TRBJ2-2, with D perhaps assigned TRBD1 or TRBD2 (6 bases each). V gave up 3 bases and J gave up 7 bases, with 12 bases separating them. Per germline, CDR1 SGHAT and CDR2 FQNNGV. The CDR3 sequence is 14 residues long. For the CDR3, the DNA is TGTGCCAGCAGCTTTTGGGGGGCCAACGGGGAGCTGTTTTTT. Protein sequence: CASSFWGANGELFF.

This clonotype was detected a few times. This chain joins TRBV25-1 and TRBJ1-1, with 7 positions matching TRBD1. The germline CDR1 and CDR2 sequences are MGHDK and SYGVNS. Unmatched junction bases numbered 19, after V lost 4 bases and J lost 8 bases. The CDR3 extends over 17 amino acids. This chain's CDR3 is CASSGNEFRGYSIEAFF. CDR3 DNA sequence: TGTGCCAGCAGTGGGAATGAATTCAGGGGGTACTCGATAGAAGCTTTCTTT.

V is TRBV12-3 or TRBV12-4 and J is TRBJ2-3; D possibly corresponds to TRBD2 (6 bases). The V end lost 6 bases, the J end lost 1 base, and 14 bases lay between the germline ends. CDR3 length equals 15 residues. Here the CDR3 DNA reads TGTGCCAGCAGCCGCCGGCGGGGACGCACAGATACGCAGTATTTT. Residues: CASSRRRGRTDTQYF.

The chain is built from TRBV12-3 or TRBV12-4 and TRBJ2-1; D is possibly TRBD1 (5 bases). The ends were cut back, 0 bases at V and 4 bases at J, with 13 bases in the middle. The length of the CDR3 is 16 residues. CDR3 bases: TGTGCCAGCAGTTTAGCGCGATATGACAGTTACAATGAGCAGTTCTTC. Protein: CASSLARYDSYNEQFF.

This clonotype was observed at least ten times. The genes are TRBV7-2 and TRBJ2-3, with 7 bases aligning to TRBD2. Germline assignment: CDR1 SGHTA and CDR2 FQGNSA. The V and J ends lost 8 bases and 1 base, in that order; junction bases with no gene match: 3. This CDR3 has 13 amino acids. The CDR3 region has the DNA TGTGCCAGCCCAGGGAGGGGCACAGATACGCAGTATTTT. As protein: CASPGRGTDTQYF.

The CDR3 nucleotides read TGTGCCAGCAGCGTTGGGACCGATTCCTACGAGCAGTACTTC. The encoded protein is CASSVGTDSYEQYF. This chain links TRBV9 with TRBJ2-7; D is perhaps TRBD1 or TRBD2 (5 bases each). Germline V gene data show CDR1 as SGDLS and CDR2 as YYNGEE. The CDR3 is made up of 14 amino acids. The V end was cut by 2 bases, the J end by 1 base, with 10 bases between.

About this clonotype: A much larger clone sits a single nucleotide away, making a read error possible. The V gene is TRBV7-8, the J gene TRBJ2-5, with TRBD2 identical over 8 bases. The V gene's germline CDR1 is SGHVS and CDR2 FQNEAQ. The CDR3 sequence is 16 residues long. Here the CDR3 DNA reads TGTGCCAGCAGTTCTAGGACTAGCTCAAGTCAAGAGACCCAGTGCTTC. Encoded protein: CASSSRTSSSQETQCF. Using reference TRBV7-8 and TRBJ2-5 for the parts outside the CDR3, the full variable domain is GAGVSQSPRYKVAKRGQDVALRCDPISGHVSLFWYQQALGQGPEFLTYFQNEAQLDKSGLPSDRFFAERPEGSVSTLKIQRTQQEDSAVYLCASSSRTSSSQETQCFGPGTRLLVL.

Many counts were recorded for this clonotype. The chain joins TRBV7-9 to TRBJ2-3, with D maybe TRBD2 (6 bases). The CDR3 length is 16 residues. V was trimmed by 2 bases and J by 0 bases, leaving 12 bases between them. Germline CDR1 reads SEHNR; CDR2 reads FQNEAQ (reference sequence). The CDR3 sequence: CASSLSFGTSTDTQYF. In DNA form, the CDR3 reads TGTGCCAGCAGCTTAAGTTTCGGGACTAGCACAGATACGCAGTATTTT.

In its sample, this clonotype was seen a few times. V gene TRBV7-9 combines with J gene TRBJ2-5; 7 nucleotides agree with TRBD1. This CDR3 region has 16 residues. J gave up 0 bases and V 2 bases, and 6 bases lay outside the gene matches. In germline, CDR1 is SEHNR, CDR2 FQNEAQ (reference sequence). The CDR3 nucleotides are TGTGCCAGCAGCTTACCTAAAGGGACAGACCAAGAGACCCAGTACTTC. It yields the protein CASSLPKGTDQETQYF.

The chain combines TRBV5-6 with TRBJ1-2; tentative D call: TRBD1 (6 bases). The CDR3 extends over 16 amino acids. Germline V CDR1 and CDR2: SGHDT, YYEEEE. Trimming took 3 bases from V and 6 from J, leaving 21 bases between them. The CDR3: CASSSDARQVGDGYTF. The CDR3, as DNA: TGTGCCAGCAGCTCCGACGCTAGACAGGTGGGGGATGGCTACACCTTC.